The clone carrying this T cell receptor (beta chain) was recorded once. The antigen remains unidentified. An end of the junction does not agree with germline; a read error may underlie this. Germline CDR1 and CDR2: SEHNR and FQNEAQ (reference sequence). The CDR3 consists of 12 residues. The PCR contained 60 Vbeta and 13 Jbeta primers. Sequencing used immunoSEQ multiplex PCR; TCRdb keeps in-frame clones, though not all of them. The top ten clones hold less than 3.5% of a sample with more than 85,000 clones, 79% of them seen once. This sample stems from a study of cytomegalovirus exposure and HLA in healthy donors. The study's findings and limits: Rare TCR sequences dominated, though some public TCRs recurred in many donors. Evidence from a later analysis indicated that most CMV-associated TCR beta chains looked HLA-restricted.

What was sequenced was PBMCs. The sequence came from a male donor in good health and CMV-seropositive. The J gene is TRBJ1-6, the V gene TRBV7-9; D gene unclear. This CDR3 reads CSSSLGPSPLHF. The CDR3 region has the DNA TGTTCCAGCAGCTTAGGGCCTTCACCCCTCCACTTT.